The 27 T cell receptor beta chains presented below share a single source sample, sequenced in a study of beta chain features in type 1 diabetes. Isolated RNA was reverse transcribed in full, so expressed TCRB transcripts were sequenced. Profiling relied on immunoSEQ multiplex PCR, and the TCRdb table lists in-frame clones only, not all of them. The sample holds roughly 300,000 clones; roughly 8% are singletons and the top ten take less than 0.5%. The sample taken for sequencing was central memory CD4+ T cells from blood. The receptors shown here come from a woman aged 18-29 years in good health.

The rearrangement links TRBV4-2 to TRBJ2-2; 8 bases match TRBD2. This CDR3 has 16 amino acids. J lost 1 base, V lost 5 bases, and 6 bases had no gene match. The germline V gene encodes CDR1 LGHNA and CDR2 YNFKEQ. The CDR3: CASSSRAGGNTGELFF. The CDR3 DNA reads TGTGCCAGCAGCTCCCGGGCGGGAGGGAACACCGGGGAGCTGTTTTTT.

This sequence joins TRBV7-2 and TRBJ2-3, with 11 bases lining up with TRBD2. The V and J ends lost 4 bases and 2 bases, in that order; junction bases with no gene match: 5. The CDR3 runs to 16 residues. In germline, CDR1 is SGHTA, CDR2 FQGNSA. DNA of the CDR3: TGTGCCAGCAGCTCGCGACTAGCGGGGCTCACAGATACGCAGTATTTT. This encodes CASSSRLAGLTDTQYF. The full variable domain, in which reference TRBV7-2 and TRBJ2-3 provide the parts outside the CDR3, is GAGVSQSPSNKVTEKGKDVELRCDPISGHTALYWYRQSLGQGLEFLIYFQGNSAPDKSGLPSDRFSAERTGGSVSTLTIQRTQQEDSAVYLCASSSRLAGLTDTQYFGPGTRLTVL.

The chain joins TRBV2 to TRBJ1-4; D unclear. Germline CDR1 and CDR2: SNHLY and FYNNEI. V lost 6 bases and J 13 bases, leaving 21 bases between the germline ends. The CDR3 extends over 14 amino acids. CDR3 DNA: TGTGCCAGCAGGGACCACGCAGGTCGAATGGGACTGTTTTTT. Translating gives CASRDHAGRMGLFF.

The chain joins TRBV4-2 to TRBJ1-1; 8 bases align to TRBD1. V lost 4 bases, J lost 4 bases, and 11 bases stayed unmatched. Germline V gene lookup returns CDR1 LGHNA and CDR2 YNFKEQ. The CDR3 extends over 16 amino acids. This CDR3 reads CASSLSPQGDGTEAFF. As DNA, the CDR3 is TGTGCCAGCAGCCTTTCCCCACAGGGGGACGGCACTGAAGCTTTCTTT.

This clone was detected many times. The sample carries other DNA sequences with the same CDR3. This sequence joins TRBV5-1 and TRBJ2-3; tentatively, D is TRBD1 (5 bases). CDR1 is SGHRS, CDR2 YFSETQ, per germline. V was pared by 0 bases and J by 1 base, with 6 bases between. The CDR3 extends over 14 amino acids. The CDR3 protein is CASSLEGGTDTQYF. The CDR3 region has the DNA TGCGCCAGCAGCTTGGAAGGGGGCACAGATACGCAGTATTTT.

Details on this clone: At the DNA level, this CDR3 is encoded by other sequences in the same sample as well. The chain recombines TRBV5-1 with TRBJ1-3, with D unclear. CDR1 and CDR2 from the germline V gene are SGHRS and YFSETQ. The V and J ends lost 5 bases and 2 bases respectively, with 5 bases between them. The CDR3 spans 12 residues. Here the CDR3 reads CASSLTGNTIYF. The CDR3 region has the DNA TGCGCCAGCAGTCTAACTGGAAACACCATATATTTT.

The sample holds a few counts of this clone. The junction and the germline gene differ at one end; a read error may be behind it. Other DNA sequences in the sample encode the same CDR3. The chain employs TRBV7-7 and TRBJ2-1; possible D gene TRBD1, 5 bases. This CDR3 spans 13 amino acids. Per germline, CDR1 SSHAT and CDR2 FNYEAQ (reference sequence). The CDR3 is CASSLDRYNEQFF. CDR3 bases: TGTGCTAGCAGCTTAGACAGATACAATGAGCAGTTCTTC.

The chain links TRBV7-2 to TRBJ1-3; D is unclear. V lost 0 bases and J 5 bases, leaving 14 bases between the germline ends. Germline-derived CDR1 and CDR2 are SGHTA and FQGNSA. The CDR3 consists of 16 residues. In DNA, the CDR3 is TGTGCCAGCAGCTTAGCTGGAGGGCAGCCTAGAAACACCATATATTTT. It codes for CASSLAGGQPRNTIYF.

The J gene is TRBJ2-1, the V gene TRBV7-9, with 8 bases that match TRBD1. Trimming took 5 bases from V and 9 from J; bases not matched to a gene: 6. The CDR3 is 13 residues long. Germline CDR1 SEHNR, CDR2 FQNEAQ (reference sequence). CDR3 nucleotide sequence: TGTGCCAGCAGCCGGACAGGGTCGGGTGAGCAGTTCTTC. As protein: CASSRTGSGEQFF.

This clone was seen more than once but under ten times. The chain carries TRBV5-4 and TRBJ2-3; D possibly corresponds to TRBD2 (5 bases). With 3 bases removed from V and 6 bases from J, the gap between germline ends came to 23 bases. This CDR3 region has 17 residues. CDR1 SGHNT and CDR2 YYREEE come from the germline V gene (reference sequence). The CDR3 reads CASSSGLAVSFADTQYF. DNA of the CDR3: TGTGCCAGCAGCTCGGGCCTAGCAGTGTCTTTTGCGGATACGCAGTATTTT.

This clone was counted between two and nine times. A read error may account for a junction end that differs from germline. V and J are TRBV7-9 and TRBJ1-5, with D possibly matching TRBD1 (5 bases). The germline gives CDR1 SEHNR, CDR2 FQNEAQ (reference sequence). The CDR3 loop spans 16 amino acids. CDR3 in DNA: TGCGCCAGCAGCCAAGATCTAGGGGTGTCAGCTCAGCCCCAGCATTTT. Its protein product is CASSQDLGVSAQPQHF.

This clone was seen a few times. This sequence joins TRBV7-8 and TRBJ2-3; D unresolved. This CDR3 comprises 13 residues. Germline V CDR1 and CDR2: SGHVS, FQNEAQ. The V gene lost 5 bases and the J gene lost 6 bases, with 12 bases spanning the gap. Written as DNA, the CDR3 is TGTGCCAGCAGCCCGTTGCTGGGTGATACGCAGTATTTT. As protein: CASSPLLGDTQYF. Looking up the rest from reference TRBV7-8 and TRBJ2-3 gives the full variable domain: GAGVSQSPRYKVAKRGQDVALRCDPISGHVSLFWYQQALGQGPEFLTYFQNEAQLDKSGLPSDRFFAERPEGSVSTLKIQRTQQEDSAVYLCASSPLLGDTQYFGPGTRLTVL.

This clone was detected only a few times. The chain couples TRBV2 to TRBJ2-2, with D unresolved. Trimming pared 3 bases from V and 8 bases from J, leaving 7 bases between. Per germline, CDR1 SNHLY and CDR2 FYNNEI. CDR3 length: 12 amino acids. CDR3 loop: CASSERAGELFF. For the CDR3, the DNA is TGTGCCAGCAGTGAGCGCGCGGGGGAGCTGTTTTTT. The entire variable domain, with the rest obtained from reference TRBV2 and TRBJ2-2, is as follows: EPEVTQTPSHQVTQMGQEVILRCVPISNHLYFYWYRQILGQKVEFLVSFYNNEISEKSEIFDDQFSVERPDGSNFTLKIRSTKLEDSAMYFCASSERAGELFFGEGSRLTVL.

This clone was detected only a few times. This sequence joins TRBV5-4 and TRBJ1-1; 7 bases map to TRBD1. V gave up 3 bases and J gave up 0 bases; unmatched junction bases: 5. Germline V gene lookup returns CDR1 SGHNT and CDR2 YYREEE (reference sequence). CDR3 size: 15 residues. CDR3 region: CASSSGQRMNTEAFF. CDR3 bases: TGTGCCAGCAGCTCGGGACAGCGCATGAACACTGAAGCTTTCTTT. Looking up the rest from reference TRBV5-4 and TRBJ1-1 gives the full variable domain: ETGVTQSPTHLIKTRGQQVTLRCSSQSGHNTVSWYQQALGQGPQFIFQYYREEENGRGNFPPRFSGLQFPNYSSELNVNALELDDSALYLCASSSGQRMNTEAFFGQGTRLTVV.

V is TRBV11-2 and J is TRBJ2-6; the D is unclear. This CDR3 is 15 amino acids long. Germline-derived CDR1 and CDR2 are SGHAT and FQNNGV. The ends were cut back, 3 bases at V and 0 bases at J, with 6 bases in the middle. This CDR3 is CASSFSGSGANVLTF. DNA for the CDR3: TGTGCCAGCAGCTTCTCCGGCTCTGGGGCCAACGTCCTGACTTTC. Supplemented by reference TRBV11-2 and TRBJ2-6, the full variable domain reads EAGVAQSPRYKIIEKRQSVAFWCNPISGHATLYWYQQILGQGPKLLIQFQNNGVVDDSQLPKDRFSAERLKGVDSTLKIQPAKLEDSAVYLCASSFSGSGANVLTFGAGSRLTVL.

The V and J genes are TRBV2 and TRBJ2-2; TRBD2 agrees at 7 bases. After removal of 8 bases from V and 7 bases from J, the junction contained 7 bases not matched to a gene. The V gene's germline CDR1 is SNHLY and CDR2 FYNNEI. This CDR3 is built from 13 residues. CDR3 DNA: TGTGCCAGCGGGAGGGCTGAGATCGGGGAGCTGTTTTTT. As protein: CASGRAEIGELFF.

In its sample, this clone was seen a few times. The chain is built from TRBV6-1 and TRBJ1-5, with 8 positions matching TRBD1. This CDR3 contains 14 residues. V shed 6 bases and J 6 bases; nucleotides not matched to a gene: 7. Germline V gene sequence: CDR1 MNHNS, CDR2 SASEGT. The CDR3 coding sequence is TGTGCCAGCAGGGACAGGGTTTGGAGTCAGCCCCAGCATTTT. This codes for CASRDRVWSQPQHF.

This clone was detected a few times. The chain recombines TRBV7-2 with TRBJ2-3; 10 positions agree with TRBD2. V shed 2 bases, J shed 2 bases, and the junction held 4 bases outside the gene matches. The CDR3 totals 16 residues. CDR1 SGHTA and CDR2 FQGNSA come from the germline V gene. The CDR3 DNA is TGTGCCAGCAGCTTACGAGCGGGAGGGTCCACAGATACGCAGTATTTT. Translating it yields CASSLRAGGSTDTQYF.

The gene calls are TRBV5-1 and TRBJ1-4; the D is unclear. Per the germline V gene, CDR1 is SGHRS and CDR2 is YFSETQ. This CDR3 comprises 11 residues. V was trimmed by 7 bases and J by 5 bases, leaving 6 bases between them. CDR3 sequence (DNA): TGCGCCAGCCGTCTGAATGAAAAACTGTTTTTT. Residues: CASRLNEKLFF.

This clone was recorded at least ten times. The V and J genes are TRBV28 and TRBJ2-5; TRBD1 aligns across 8 bases. CDR3 size: 12 residues. From germline, CDR1 is MDHEN and CDR2 SYDVKM. Trimming cost V 7 bases and J 5 bases; bases outside gene matches: 3. The CDR3 DNA follows: TGTGCCAGCACGGACAGGGTCGAGACCCAGTACTTC. It encodes CASTDRVETQYF.

This clone was counted only a few times. The J gene is TRBJ2-7, the V gene TRBV7-8, with D possibly called TRBD1 or TRBD2 (5 bases each). Deletions cut 5 bases from V and 5 bases from J, with 19 bases between. Germline lookup yields CDR1 SGHVS and CDR2 FQNEAQ. This CDR3 contains 15 residues. DNA for the CDR3: TGTGCCAGCAGCCCTCAACCGGGACCCCGACACGAGCAGTACTTC. This sequence encodes CASSPQPGPRHEQYF.

This CDR3 reads CASSFKTGNEKLFF. CDR3 DNA: TGTGCCAGCAGCTTCAAGACAGGGAACGAAAAACTGTTTTTT. The chain employs TRBV11-2 and TRBJ1-4; 7 nucleotides align to TRBD1. The trim removed 3 bases at V and 8 bases at J, leaving 6 bases unmatched. Germline V gene data show CDR1 as SGHAT and CDR2 as FQNNGV. This CDR3 is built from 14 residues.

This clone was detected a few times. V gene TRBV4-2 combines with J gene TRBJ2-5; possible D gene TRBD1, 5 bases. This CDR3 contains 15 residues. Trimming pared 0 bases from V and 5 bases from J, leaving 13 bases between. CDR1 and CDR2 (germline): LGHNA, YNFKEQ. The CDR3 nucleotides are TGTGCCAGCAGCCAAGAATTGCAGGGTGTGGAGACCCAGTACTTC. Protein sequence: CASSQELQGVETQYF.

This clone was seen many times. J is TRBJ1-1 and V is TRBV5-1; tentative D call: TRBD1 (5 bases). Germline CDR1 reads SGHRS; CDR2 reads YFSETQ. The germline V and J ends were trimmed by 0 bases and 6 bases, with 9 bases remaining between them. There are 13 residues in the CDR3. The CDR3 region is CASSLGGIAEAFF. The CDR3 DNA follows: TGCGCCAGCAGCTTGGGGGGCATCGCTGAAGCTTTCTTT.

This clone was counted between two and nine times. The V call is TRBV2, the J call TRBJ1-5; no definite D call. Germline lookup yields CDR1 SNHLY and CDR2 FYNNEI. The ends were cut back, 7 bases at V and 3 bases at J, with 10 bases in the middle. The CDR3 has 13 residues. CDR3 loop: CASTYGLNQPQHF. CDR3 DNA sequence: TGTGCCAGCACTTATGGACTCAATCAGCCCCAGCATTTT.

There are a few counts of this clone. V is TRBV5-1 and J is TRBJ1-1; TRBD1 aligns across 11 bases. CDR3 length equals 13 residues. Looked up from germline, CDR1 is SGHRS and CDR2 is YFSETQ. After removal of 7 bases from V and 7 bases from J, the junction contained 6 bases not matched to a gene. In DNA, the CDR3 is TGCGCCAGCTCTGGACAGGGGGCGAATGAAGCTTTCTTT. Protein: CASSGQGANEAFF.

The rearrangement links TRBV4-3 to TRBJ1-2; no clear D gene. CDR1 LGHNA and CDR2 YSLEER come from the germline V gene. Trimming removed 4 bases from V and 3 bases from J, with 9 bases in between. This CDR3 comprises 13 residues. CDR3 residues: CASSPEIDYGYTF. DNA for the CDR3: TGCGCCAGCAGCCCAGAGATAGACTATGGCTACACCTTC.